The next 26 T cell receptor beta chains were all read from a single sample in a study of CD8+CD57+ T cells in acquired aplastic anemia. The use of genomic DNA as template underpinned the TCR beta VDJ and CDR3 profiling. One entry per CDR3 protein, called by TCRdb with MiXCR from the reads. In the table there are about 250,000 distinct CDR3 sequences, around 45% of which are singletons. In patients chosen for sequencing, flow cytometry had shown CD8+CD57+ cell expansion. The material sequenced was sorted CD4+, CD8+, or CD8+CD57+ T cells (not recorded which) from PBMCs. The receptors stem from a human donor with aplastic anemia.

This clonotype came up many times. The chain combines TRBV5-8 with TRBJ2-7; D is perhaps TRBD1 (6 bases). V was cut by 4 bases and J by 6 bases, with 11 bases left in between. Germline V CDR1 and CDR2: SGHTS, YDEGEE. CDR3 length equals 12 residues. The CDR3 region has the DNA TGTGCCAGCAGCCCTGGGGGCATCGAGCAGTACTTC. Its translation: CASSPGGIEQYF.

This clonotype was counted at least ten times. The V and J genes are TRBV6-1 and TRBJ2-7; 7 bases are shared with TRBD1. The V and J ends lost 7 bases and 0 bases, in that order; junction bases with no gene match: 12. Germline-derived CDR1 and CDR2 are MNHNS and SASEGT. The CDR3 has 16 amino acids. CDR3 in amino acids: CASTYRTGFSSYEQYF. CDR3 coding DNA: TGTGCCAGCACATATAGGACAGGCTTCAGCTCCTACGAGCAGTACTTC.

The gene calls are TRBV7-9 and TRBJ1-2, with D perhaps TRBD1 (6 bases). V lost 7 bases and J lost 6, with 15 bases in between. Germline CDR1 and CDR2: SEHNR and FQNEAQ (reference sequence). The CDR3 sequence is 13 residues long. The CDR3 reads CASTPLQGHGYTF. In DNA, the CDR3 is TGTGCCAGCACCCCCCTTCAGGGGCATGGCTACACCTTC.

This chain uses TRBV10-1 with TRBJ2-5, with 7 bases identical to TRBD2. The CDR3 is 16 residues long. The V and J ends lost 6 bases and 5 bases, in that order; junction bases with no gene match: 15. CDR1 is WNHNN, CDR2 SYGVQD, per germline (reference sequence). In nucleotides, the CDR3 is TGCGCCAGCAGCCAAGAGATCAGCGGGGCGAGGGAGACCCAGTACTTC. Protein sequence: CASSQEISGARETQYF.

This clonotype has a count of ten or more. The genes are TRBV7-9 and TRBJ2-1, with 11 bases aligning to TRBD2. Germline values: CDR1 SEHNR, CDR2 FQNEAQ (reference sequence). Trimming took 1 base from V and 1 from J; bases not matched to a gene: 9. CDR3 length: 19 residues. CDR3 coding DNA: TGTGCCAGCAGCTTAGGTCTAGCGGGAGGCAAGGGTTCCTACAATGAGCAGTTCTTC. Amino acids: CASSLGLAGGKGSYNEQFF.

The chain uses TRBV7-2 and TRBJ1-2; maybe TRBD1 (6 bases). The CDR3 length is 15 residues. The germline CDR1 and CDR2 sequences are SGHTA and FQGNSA. The ends were cut back, 5 bases at V and 3 bases at J, with 16 bases in the middle. The DNA of the CDR3 is TGTGCCAGCAGCGTTTACAGGGTCGAGGACTATGGCTACACCTTC. As protein: CASSVYRVEDYGYTF. The whole variable domain, filled in from reference TRBV7-2 and TRBJ1-2, reads GAGVSQSPSNKVTEKGKDVELRCDPISGHTALYWYRQSLGQGLEFLIYFQGNSAPDKSGLPSDRFSAERTGGSVSTLTIQRTQQEDSAVYLCASSVYRVEDYGYTFGSGTRLTVV.

This clonotype was counted only a few times. The conserved phenylalanine or tryptophan is not found at the CDR3 terminus, so this likely reflects a read error. The CDR3 nucleotides are TGTGCCATCAGTTGGACTAGCGGCCTCCAACAGGGCAATGAGCAGTTCTCC. As protein: CAISWTSGLQQGNEQFS. The V call is TRBV10-3, the J call TRBJ2-1; 10 bases are shared with TRBD2. J gave up 6 bases and V 5 bases, and 13 bases lay outside the gene matches. CDR3 length equals 17 residues. Germline lookup yields CDR1 ENHRY and CDR2 SYGVKD.

This clonotype came up many times. The genes are TRBV27 and TRBJ2-7, with a weak D call TRBD2 (5 bases). Germline V gene lookup returns CDR1 MNHEY and CDR2 SMNVEV (reference sequence). This CDR3 contains 13 residues. V gave up 4 bases and J gave up 7 bases, with 14 bases separating them. CDR3: CASSWRLAGEQYF. The DNA of the CDR3 is TGTGCCAGCAGTTGGCGGCTAGCCGGTGAGCAGTACTTC.

Concerning this clonotype: This sequence may be a read error, since a much larger clone differs from it by one base. The gene calls are TRBV6-4 and TRBJ1-2; D perhaps matches TRBD1 (5 bases). Trimming removed 6 bases from V and 4 bases from J, with 12 bases in between. This CDR3 comprises 13 residues. Germline V gene lookup returns CDR1 MRHNA and CDR2 SNTAGT. CDR3 sequence (DNA): TGTGCCAGCAGGCCAGGGACTAGCTATGGCTACACCTTC. It codes for CASRPGTSYGYTF.

This clonotype occurred once. This rearrangement joins TRBV30 to TRBJ2-5, with D unresolved. Trimming shortened V by 2 bases and J by 5 bases, and 9 bases separated the two germline ends. Per the germline V gene, CDR1 is GTSNPN and CDR2 is SVGIG (reference sequence). The CDR3 is 12 amino acids. CDR3 nucleotides: TGTGCCTGGAGTCTGGTGGTCGAGACCCAGTACTTC. Protein product: CAWSLVVETQYF.

The sample holds many counts of this clonotype. The chain is built from TRBV5-6 and TRBJ2-7; D gene uncertain. Looked up from germline, CDR1 is SGHDT and CDR2 is YYEEEE. The CDR3 length is 13 residues. Trimming removed 0 bases from V and 3 bases from J, with 7 bases in between. DNA of the CDR3: TGTGCCAGCAGCTTGGAGCAGCACTACGAGCAGTACTTC. Amino acids: CASSLEQHYEQYF.

The chain has TRBV10-2 and TRBJ2-1; no reliable D call. The V end lost 0 bases, the J end lost 0 bases, and 9 bases lay between the germline ends. The CDR3 sequence is 16 residues long. Germline assignment: CDR1 WSHSY and CDR2 SAAADI. CDR3 nucleotides: TGCGCCAGCAGTGAGTCATTGAGTATCTCCTACAATGAGCAGTTCTTC. It codes for CASSESLSISYNEQFF.

As concerns this clonotype: A read error may account for a junction end that differs from germline. V is TRBV10-3 and J is TRBJ1-1; D gene uncertain. This CDR3 is 11 amino acids long. The V gene's germline CDR1 is ENHRY and CDR2 SYGVKD. DNA for the CDR3: TGTGCCAGCAGTTCTTGGACTGAAGCTTTCTTT. It specifies CASSSWTEAFF.

Many counts were recorded for this clonotype. CDR3 loop: CASSPSAVVQFF. CDR3 sequence (DNA): TGTGCCAGCAGCCCTAGCGCGGTGGTGCAGTTCTTC. V usage is TRBV6-5 and J usage is TRBJ2-1, with TRBD2 as a possible D gene (6 bases). The CDR3 sequence is 12 residues long. V was trimmed by 6 bases and J by 12 bases, leaving 15 bases between them. Germline loops: CDR1 MNHEY, CDR2 SVGAGI.

The chain couples TRBV5-1 to TRBJ2-5; 7 bases agree with TRBD2. Germline V CDR1 and CDR2: SGHRS, YFSETQ. The CDR3 consists of 13 residues. Trimming removed 4 bases from V and 5 bases from J; junction bases left unmatched: 5. The CDR3 protein is CASSGTITETQYF. The CDR3 region has the DNA TGCGCCAGCAGCGGGACTATTACGGAGACCCAGTACTTC.

The chain recombines TRBV7-3 with TRBJ1-2; D gene ambiguous. The CDR3 covers 14 residues. V lost 6 bases and J 0 bases, leaving 11 bases between the germline ends. Germline lookup yields CDR1 SGHTA and CDR2 FQGTGA. CDR3 sequence (DNA): TGTGCCAGCAGTGAAGGTCCTGCTAACTATGGCTACACCTTC. Its translation: CASSEGPANYGYTF.

About this clonotype: A much more abundant neighbour one base away suggests this may be a read error. This rearrangement joins TRBV9 to TRBJ1-1; TRBD1 might be the D (6 bases). The germline V gene has CDR1 SGDLS and CDR2 YYNGEE. Trimming took 5 bases from V and 1 from J, leaving 18 bases between them. The CDR3 is 16 amino acids. This chain's CDR3 is CASSRGRSIPNTEAFF. DNA for the CDR3: TGTGCCAGCAGTCGGGGGCGCTCGATTCCGAACACTGAAGCTTTCTTT.

This clonotype has a count of ten or more. This chain links TRBV4-2 with TRBJ2-7; a possible D gene is TRBD2 (6 bases). CDR3 length: 16 residues. CDR1 is LGHNA, CDR2 YNFKEQ, per germline. V lost 0 bases, J lost 0 bases, and 12 bases lay in between. The CDR3 is CASSQDLGTGSYEQYF. The CDR3 coding sequence is TGTGCCAGCAGCCAAGATCTCGGGACTGGCTCCTACGAGCAGTACTTC.

This chain connects TRBV29-1 to TRBJ2-5; D might be TRBD2 (6 bases). CDR1 and CDR2 from the germline V gene are SQVTM and ANQGSEA. The V gene lost 6 bases and the J gene lost 6 bases, with 17 bases spanning the gap. This CDR3 is 13 amino acids long. The DNA for the CDR3 is TGCAGCGTAGGCGGGGAGGACTGGAAGACCCAGTACTTC. Translating gives CSVGGEDWKTQYF.

The count of this clonotype is one. This may come from a read error, since a much larger clone is one base off. The chain combines TRBV5-6 with TRBJ2-1; TRBD1 or TRBD2 may be the D gene (6 bases each). The V gene's germline CDR1 is SGHDT and CDR2 YYEEEE. This CDR3 comprises 12 residues. Written as DNA, the CDR3 is TGTGCCAGCAGTTGGGGGGCCAATAAGCAGTTCTTC. As protein: CASSWGANKQFF.

The chain recombines TRBV6-5 with TRBJ2-2; no definite D call. The germline CDR1 and CDR2 sequences are MNHEY and SVGAGI. V lost 3 bases and J lost 2, with 10 bases in between. CDR3 length: 15 residues. CDR3 in amino acids: CASSYGPHNTGELFF. The CDR3 nucleotides read TGTGCCAGCAGTTATGGGCCCCACAACACCGGGGAGCTGTTTTTT.

V usage is TRBV15 and J usage is TRBJ1-5, with no clear D. Germline lookup yields CDR1 LNHNV and CDR2 YYDKDF (reference sequence). The length of the CDR3 is 12 residues. The V end was cut by 0 bases, the J end by 9 bases, with 6 bases between. The CDR3: CATSRDSVPQHF. The CDR3 nucleotides are TGTGCCACCAGCAGAGATTCCGTGCCCCAGCATTTT.

This clonotype was seen once. The CDR3 DNA reads TGTGCCAGCAGCCGGCAGGATCAGCCCCAGCATTTT. This translates into CASSRQDQPQHF. V is TRBV7-2 and J is TRBJ1-5; D gene uncertain. CDR1 is SGHTA, CDR2 FQGNSA, per germline. There are 12 residues in the CDR3. V shed 5 bases and J shed 5 bases, with 7 bases lying between them.

This clonotype occurred many times. V and J are TRBV6-1 and TRBJ1-5, with D perhaps TRBD1 (5 bases). The CDR3 contains 15 residues. Germline V CDR1 and CDR2: MNHNS, SASEGT. Trimming removed 4 bases at V and 1 base at J, with 11 bases between. CDR3 amino acids: CASSAPGLSNQPQHF. The CDR3 bases are TGTGCCAGCAGTGCCCCGGGACTAAGCAATCAGCCCCAGCATTTT.

This clonotype was picked up many times. The chain joins TRBV20-1 to TRBJ2-5, with D uncertain. The V gene lost 6 bases and the J gene lost 3 bases, with 11 bases spanning the gap. The CDR3 has 12 residues. From germline, CDR1 is DFQATT and CDR2 SNEGSKA (reference sequence). The CDR3: CSALVGEETQYF. Here the CDR3 DNA reads TGCAGTGCCCTAGTCGGAGAAGAGACCCAGTACTTC.

This clonotype was observed once. A read error may explain this, as a much larger clone is one base away. The chain employs TRBV10-3 and TRBJ1-2, with D hard to call. The CDR3 totals 13 residues. The germline V gene has CDR1 ENHRY and CDR2 SYGVKD. Trimming took 11 bases from V and 4 from J, leaving 17 bases between them. The CDR3: CAGSEVRGYGYTF. The CDR3 coding sequence is TGTGCCGGCAGTGAAGTGCGGGGCTATGGCTACACCTTC.